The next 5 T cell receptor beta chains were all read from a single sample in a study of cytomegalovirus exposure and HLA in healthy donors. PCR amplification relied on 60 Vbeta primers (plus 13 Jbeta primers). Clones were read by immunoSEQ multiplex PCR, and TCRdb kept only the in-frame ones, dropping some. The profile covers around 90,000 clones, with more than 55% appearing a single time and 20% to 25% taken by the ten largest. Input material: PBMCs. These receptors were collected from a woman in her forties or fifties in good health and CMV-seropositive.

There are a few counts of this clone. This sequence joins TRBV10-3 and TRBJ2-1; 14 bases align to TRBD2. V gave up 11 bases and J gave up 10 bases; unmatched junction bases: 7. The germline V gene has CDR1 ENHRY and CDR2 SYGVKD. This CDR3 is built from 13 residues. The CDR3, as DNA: TGTGCCTACCGACTAGCGGGGGGGGACGAGCAGTTCTTC. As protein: CAYRLAGGDEQFF.

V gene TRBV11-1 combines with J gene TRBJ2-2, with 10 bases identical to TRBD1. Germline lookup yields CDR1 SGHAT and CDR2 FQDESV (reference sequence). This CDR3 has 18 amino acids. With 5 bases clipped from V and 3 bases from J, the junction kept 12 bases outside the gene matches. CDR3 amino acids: CASSTKDPGTGDTGELFF. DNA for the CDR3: TGTGCCAGCAGCACAAAAGACCCTGGGACAGGGGACACCGGGGAGCTGTTTTTT.

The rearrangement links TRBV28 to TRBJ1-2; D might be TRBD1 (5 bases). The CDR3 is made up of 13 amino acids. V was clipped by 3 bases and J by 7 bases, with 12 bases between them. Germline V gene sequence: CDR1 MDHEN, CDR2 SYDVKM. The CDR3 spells CASSFGGSGGYTF. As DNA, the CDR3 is TGTGCCAGCAGTTTTGGGGGGAGCGGTGGCTACACCTTC.

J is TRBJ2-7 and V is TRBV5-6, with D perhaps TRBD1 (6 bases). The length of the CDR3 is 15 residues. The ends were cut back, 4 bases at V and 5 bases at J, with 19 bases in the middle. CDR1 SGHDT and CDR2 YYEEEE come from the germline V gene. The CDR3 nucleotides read TGTGCCAGCAGCCCAACCCAACTTACAGGGAACGAGCAGTACTTC. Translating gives CASSPTQLTGNEQYF.

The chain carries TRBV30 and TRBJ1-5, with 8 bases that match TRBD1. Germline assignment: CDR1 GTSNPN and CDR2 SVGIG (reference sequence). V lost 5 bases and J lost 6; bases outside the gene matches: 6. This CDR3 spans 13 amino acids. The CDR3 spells CAWQQGGGQPQHF. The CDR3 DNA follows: TGTGCCTGGCAACAGGGGGGAGGTCAGCCCCAGCATTTT.